The 9 T cell receptor beta chains below come from one sample, sequenced in a study of response to subunit inactivated influenza vaccine. TCRdb passed the RT-PCR reads through MiXCR, listing each CDR3 protein once. The sample yields 150,000 to 200,000 distinct CDR3 sequences, roughly 12% seen once. The sample was also linked to a second study, of T cells expressing NK-cell markers. That work states: Synthesis of TCR beta cDNA relied on 5'RACE template switching carrying UMIs.

Sequenced material: CD8+ T cells sorted from PBMCs, taken less than 13 days after vaccination. The receptor set was obtained from a man aged 50 to 59 who received an inactivated influenza vaccine.

This clonotype has more than one count but fewer than ten. This chain uses TRBV12-3 or TRBV12-4 with TRBJ1-6, with D unclear. The CDR3 has 14 amino acids. Trimming stripped 10 bases from V and 3 bases from J, with 13 bases between. Written as DNA, the CDR3 is TGTGCCACCCATCAAAGGGACTATAATTCACCCCTCCACTTT. Its translation: CATHQRDYNSPLHF.

The chain joins TRBV6-2 or TRBV6-3 to TRBJ1-6; TRBD1 agrees at 7 bases. Germline CDR1 MNHEY, CDR2 SVGEGT. The CDR3 runs to 14 residues. Trimming cost V 8 bases and J 9 bases; bases outside gene matches: 10. CDR3 sequence reads: CASRRQGELSPLHF. For the CDR3, the DNA is TGTGCCAGCCGACGGCAGGGGGAGCTTTCACCCCTCCACTTT.

DNA of the CDR3: TGCGCCAGCAGCCAAGACCCCTCGGCTAGGGGGCTAGTCACAGATACGCAGTATTTT. Amino acids: CASSQDPSARGLVTDTQYF. The chain links TRBV4-3 to TRBJ2-3; 7 nucleotides agree with TRBD1. The germline gives CDR1 LGHNA, CDR2 YSLEER. The CDR3 consists of 19 residues. Trimming removed 0 bases from V and 2 bases from J; junction bases left unmatched: 14.

This clonotype has only a few counts. This chain links TRBV7-9 with TRBJ1-2; D may be TRBD1 (6 bases). V lost 5 bases to trimming and J lost 8 bases, with 24 bases between them. The CDR3 length is 16 residues. Germline assignment: CDR1 SEHNR and CDR2 FQNEAQ (reference sequence). CDR3 protein: CASSLPVGQGMGGYTF. The CDR3 nucleotides are TGTGCCAGCAGCCTTCCAGTAGGGCAGGGGATGGGGGGCTACACCTTC. The full variable domain, completed using reference TRBV7-9 and TRBJ1-2, is DTGVSQNPRHKITKRGQNVTFRCDPISEHNRLYWYRQTLGQGPEFLTYFQNEAQLEKSRLLSDRFSAERPKGSFSTLEIQRTEQGDSAMYLCASSLPVGQGMGGYTFGSGTRLTVV.

This clonotype was detected a few times. The rearrangement uses TRBV6-2 or TRBV6-3 and TRBJ2-1; no firm D call. Germline V CDR1 and CDR2: MNHEY, SVGEGT. The V end was cut by 2 bases, the J end by 8 bases, with 4 bases between. The CDR3 covers 11 residues. The CDR3 sequence is CASSYGYEQFF. CDR3 in DNA: TGTGCCAGCAGTTACGGGTATGAGCAGTTCTTC.

V and J are TRBV7-2 and TRBJ2-5; TRBD1 might be the D (6 bases). Looked up from germline, CDR1 is SGHTA and CDR2 is FQGNSA. The CDR3 is made up of 16 amino acids. The germline V and J ends were trimmed by 6 bases and 1 base, with 18 bases remaining between them. CDR3 loop: CASRGGQSKVQETQYF. The CDR3 bases are TGTGCCAGCAGGGGCGGACAGTCCAAGGTCCAAGAGACCCAGTACTTC.

This clonotype occurred a few times. The gene calls are TRBV19 and TRBJ2-5, with TRBD2 matching over 7 bases. The CDR3 runs 15 residues. Germline assignment: CDR1 LNHDA and CDR2 SQIVND (reference sequence). Losses at the gene ends were 2 bases for V and 2 bases for J; bases not matched to a gene: 5. In nucleotides, the CDR3 is TGTGCCAGTAGTATATATGGGGGGGAGCAAGAGACCCAGTACTTC. Translation gives CASSIYGGEQETQYF.

V usage is TRBV9 and J usage is TRBJ2-5, with 12 bases matching TRBD2. Germline loops: CDR1 SGDLS, CDR2 YYNGEE. Trimming at V came to 3 bases and at J to 3 bases, leaving 3 bases not matched to a gene. The CDR3 totals 15 residues. The CDR3 region has the DNA TGTGCCAGCAGCGGGTGGACTAGCGGGGAAGAGACCCAGTACTTC. Its translation is CASSGWTSGEETQYF. Full variable domain (rest looked up from reference TRBV9 and TRBJ2-5): DSGVTQTPKHLITATGQRVTLRCSPRSGDLSVYWYQQSLDQGLQFLIQYYNGEERAKGNILERFSAQQFPDLHSELNLSSLELGDSALYFCASSGWTSGEETQYFGPGTRLLVL.

This clonotype was seen a handful of times. The rearrangement uses TRBV4-1 and TRBJ2-7; D unclear. Germline V lookup: CDR1 MGHRA, CDR2 YSYEKL. Trimming stripped 6 bases from V and 3 bases from J, with 18 bases between. The CDR3 spans 15 residues. The CDR3 coding sequence is TGCGCCAGCAGTAAGTGGGCCGAGACCAACTACGAGCAGTACTTC. Translated: CASSKWAETNYEQYF.